Following are 12 T cell receptor beta chains from one sample sequenced in a study of molecular identifiers for immune sequencing clone quantification. One entry per CDR3 protein results from TCRdb running MiXCR on the PCR reads. The repertoire holds approximately 97,000 distinct CDR3 sequences, 20% to 25% seen once, with approximately 0.94% in the top ten. The sequenced sample was naive CD8+ T cells from blood, with Jurkat cell RNA spiked in. Subset: FACS-sorted CD8+CD4-CCR7+CD45RA+ naive T cells. The receptor set was obtained from a human donor in good health. Some libraries in this study had Jurkat cell RNA spiked in.

The sample holds many counts of this clonotype. J is TRBJ2-5 and V is TRBV19; a weak D match, TRBD2 (6 bases). The CDR3 loop spans 15 amino acids. Per germline, CDR1 LNHDA and CDR2 SQIVND (reference sequence). Trimming cost V 3 bases and J 2 bases, with 13 bases left between them. The CDR3: CASSMRLARQETQYF. In DNA form, the CDR3 reads TGTGCCAGTAGTATGAGGCTAGCGAGGCAAGAGACCCAGTACTTC.

The sample holds many counts of this clonotype. This chain joins TRBV7-9 and TRBJ2-3, with 7 positions matching TRBD1. V lost 7 bases, J lost 6 bases, and 16 bases stayed unmatched. Looked up from germline, CDR1 is SEHNR and CDR2 is FQNEAQ (reference sequence). The length of the CDR3 is 16 residues. The CDR3 reads CASIPADRVLDDTQYF. The CDR3 region has the DNA TGTGCCAGCATCCCGGCTGACAGGGTTTTAGATGATACGCAGTATTTT. The whole variable domain, filled in from reference TRBV7-9 and TRBJ2-3, reads DTGVSQNPRHKITKRGQNVTFRCDPISEHNRLYWYRQTLGQGPEFLTYFQNEAQLEKSRLLSDRFSAERPKGSFSTLEIQRTEQGDSAMYLCASIPADRVLDDTQYFGPGTRLTVL.

The chain uses TRBV6-2 or TRBV6-3 and TRBJ2-1; D possibly matches TRBD1 or TRBD2 (6 bases each). Per the germline V gene, CDR1 is MNHEY and CDR2 is SVGEGT. The V end was cut by 8 bases, the J end by 12 bases, with 23 bases between. The CDR3 runs to 14 residues. The CDR3 loop is CASSSLGGAEGQFF. CDR3 DNA: TGTGCCAGCTCCTCTTTGGGGGGCGCGGAGGGGCAGTTCTTC.

The chain uses TRBV15 and TRBJ2-3; a possible D gene is TRBD2 (6 bases). CDR1 and CDR2 (germline): LNHNV, YYDKDF (reference sequence). V lost 1 base to trimming and J lost 2 bases, with 13 bases between them. This CDR3 has 16 residues. CDR3 nucleotide sequence: TGTGCCACCAGCAGAGGGGCGGGGTCTGACACAGATACGCAGTATTTT. Translating gives CATSRGAGSDTDTQYF.

Notes on this clonotype: Mismatch with germline at one junction end may stem from a read error. This rearrangement joins TRBV4-3 to TRBJ2-2; D may correspond to TRBD1 or TRBD2 (5 bases each). The germline CDR1 and CDR2 sequences are LGHNA and YSLEER. The CDR3 length is 16 residues. The CDR3 loop is CASRQVVAGYNGALFF. Written as DNA, the CDR3 is TGCGCCAGCCGCCAAGTAGTGGCCGGGTATAACGGGGCGCTGTTTTTT.

This clonotype was observed many times. This chain links TRBV7-3 with TRBJ2-2; D is undetermined. V was clipped by 2 bases and J by 2 bases, with 9 bases between them. The germline CDR1 and CDR2 sequences are SGHTA and FQGTGA. The CDR3 contains 15 residues. CDR3 sequence reads: CASSLAERNTGELFF. The CDR3 coding sequence is TGTGCCAGCAGCTTAGCGGAGCGAAACACCGGGGAGCTGTTTTTT. Supplemented by reference TRBV7-3 and TRBJ2-2, the full variable domain reads GAGVSQTPSNKVTEKGKYVELRCDPISGHTALYWYRQSLGQGPEFLIYFQGTGAADDSGLPNDRFFAVRPEGSVSTLKIQRTERGDSAVYLCASSLAERNTGELFFGEGSRLTVL.

There are many counts of this clonotype. This chain joins TRBV19 and TRBJ2-7; unclear D gene. Trimming removed 5 bases from V and 1 base from J, with 9 bases in between. The CDR3 has 13 amino acids. CDR1 is LNHDA, CDR2 SQIVND, per germline (reference sequence). CDR3 in amino acids: CASSSTPSYEQYF. The CDR3 bases are TGTGCCAGTAGTTCGACACCATCCTACGAGCAGTACTTC.

This clonotype was counted only a few times. The chain couples TRBV7-2 to TRBJ2-7; 10 positions match TRBD1. Germline trimming cut 5 bases from V and 2 bases from J; bases unmatched to any gene: 6. Looked up from germline, CDR1 is SGHTA and CDR2 is FQGNSA. The CDR3 contains 15 residues. The CDR3 coding sequence is TGTGCCAGCAGCACATTCGACAGGGGGCCCTACGAGCAGTACTTC. This translates into CASSTFDRGPYEQYF.

This clonotype was recorded a few times. V and J are TRBV19 and TRBJ1-2; the D is unclear. V was pared by 4 bases and J by 8 bases, with 11 bases between. Germline V gene sequence: CDR1 LNHDA, CDR2 SQIVND (reference sequence). The CDR3 consists of 12 residues. CDR3 nucleotides: TGTGCCAGTAGTACCGGCAGCCAGGGCTACACCTTC. Protein sequence: CASSTGSQGYTF. The complete variable domain, with remaining parts taken from reference TRBV19 and TRBJ1-2, reads DGGITQSPKYLFRKEGQNVTLSCEQNLNHDAMYWYRQDPGQGLRLIYYSQIVNDFQKGDIAEGYSVSREKKESFPLTVTSAQKNPTAFYLCASSTGSQGYTFGSGTRLTVV.

Of note for this clonotype: A much larger clonotype is one base distant, so this may be a read error. The chain carries TRBV25-1 and TRBJ2-1, with 9 bases matching TRBD1. The CDR3 extends over 16 amino acids. Looked up from germline, CDR1 is MGHDK and CDR2 is SYGVNS. CDR3 region: CASRGTWDRDYNGQFF. DNA of the CDR3: TGTGCCAGCAGAGGTACATGGGACAGGGACTACAATGGGCAGTTCTTC.

The rearrangement uses TRBV5-1 and TRBJ2-7, with D possibly matching TRBD2 (7 bases). The CDR3 totals 13 residues. With 4 bases removed from V and 6 bases from J, the gap between germline ends came to 14 bases. Germline loops: CDR1 SGHRS, CDR2 YFSETQ. The CDR3 sequence is CASSPIGGAEQYF. CDR3 in DNA: TGCGCCAGCAGCCCAATTGGGGGGGCCGAGCAGTACTTC.

This clonotype was seen repeatedly, ten times or more. V usage is TRBV29-1 and J usage is TRBJ1-1; D gene uncertain. From germline, CDR1 is SQVTM and CDR2 ANQGSEA. The CDR3 contains 13 residues. With 8 bases removed from V and 5 bases from J, the gap between germline ends came to 18 bases. The CDR3: CSPEIFAETEAFF. The CDR3 DNA reads as TGCAGCCCCGAGATATTCGCTGAGACTGAAGCTTTCTTT. The full variable domain, its missing parts supplied by reference TRBV29-1 and TRBJ1-1, is SAVISQKPSRDICQRGTSLTIQCQVDSQVTMMFWYRQQPGQSLTLIATANQGSEATYESGFVIDKFPISRPNLTFSTLTVSNMSPEDSSIYLCSPEIFAETEAFFGQGTRLTVV.